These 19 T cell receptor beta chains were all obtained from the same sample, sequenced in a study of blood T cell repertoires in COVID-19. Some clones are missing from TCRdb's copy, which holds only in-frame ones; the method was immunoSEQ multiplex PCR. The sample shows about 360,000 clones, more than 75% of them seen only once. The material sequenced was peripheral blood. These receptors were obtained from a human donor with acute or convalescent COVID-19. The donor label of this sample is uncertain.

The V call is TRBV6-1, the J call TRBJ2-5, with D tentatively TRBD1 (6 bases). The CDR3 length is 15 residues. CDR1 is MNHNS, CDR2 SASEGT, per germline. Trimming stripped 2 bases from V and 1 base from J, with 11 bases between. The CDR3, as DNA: TGTGCCAGCAGTGAAACGACAGGCGTCCAAGAGACCCAGTACTTC. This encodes CASSETTGVQETQYF.

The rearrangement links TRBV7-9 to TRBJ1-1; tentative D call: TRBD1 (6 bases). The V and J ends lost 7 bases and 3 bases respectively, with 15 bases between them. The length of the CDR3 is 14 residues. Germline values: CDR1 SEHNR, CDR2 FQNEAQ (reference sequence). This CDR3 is CASTLTGFDTEAFF. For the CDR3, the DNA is TGTGCCAGCACTCTAACAGGGTTTGACACTGAAGCTTTCTTT.

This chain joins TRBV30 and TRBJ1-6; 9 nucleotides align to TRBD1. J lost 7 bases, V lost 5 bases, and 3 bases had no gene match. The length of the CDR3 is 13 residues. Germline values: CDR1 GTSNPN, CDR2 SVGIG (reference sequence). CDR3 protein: CAWGDRANSPLHF. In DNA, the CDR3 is TGTGCCTGGGGGGACAGGGCCAATTCACCCCTCCACTTT.

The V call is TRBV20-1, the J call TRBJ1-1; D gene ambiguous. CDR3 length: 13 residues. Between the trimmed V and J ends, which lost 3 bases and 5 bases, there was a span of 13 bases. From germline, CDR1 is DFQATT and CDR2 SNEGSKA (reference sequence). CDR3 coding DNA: TGCAGTGCTAGTCCCCCCGGGTTGACTGAAGCTTTCTTT. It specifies CSASPPGLTEAFF.

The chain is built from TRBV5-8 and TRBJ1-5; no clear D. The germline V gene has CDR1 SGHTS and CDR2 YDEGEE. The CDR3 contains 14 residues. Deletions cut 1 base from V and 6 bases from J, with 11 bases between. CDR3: CASSLSGNFQPQHF. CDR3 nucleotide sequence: TGTGCCAGCAGCTTGTCCGGGAATTTTCAGCCCCAGCATTTT. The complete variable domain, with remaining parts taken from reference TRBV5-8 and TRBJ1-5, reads EAGVTQSPTHLIKTRGQQATLRCSPISGHTSVYWYQQALGLGLQFLLWYDEGEERNRGNFPPRFSGRQFPNYSSELNVNALELEDSALYLCASSLSGNFQPQHFGDGTRLSIL.

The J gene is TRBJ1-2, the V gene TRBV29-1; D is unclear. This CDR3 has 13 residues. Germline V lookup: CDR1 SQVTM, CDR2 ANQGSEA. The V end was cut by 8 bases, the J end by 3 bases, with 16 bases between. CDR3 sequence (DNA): TGCAGCTGTTCCGTTGGGCCCTACTATGGCTACACCTTC. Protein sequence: CSCSVGPYYGYTF.

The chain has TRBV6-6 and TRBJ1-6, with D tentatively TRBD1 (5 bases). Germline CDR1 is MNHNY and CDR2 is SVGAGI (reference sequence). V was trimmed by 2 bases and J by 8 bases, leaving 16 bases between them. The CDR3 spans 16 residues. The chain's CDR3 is CASSYRRAGGDSPLHF. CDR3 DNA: TGTGCCAGCAGTTACCGCCGTGCCGGGGGAGATTCACCCCTCCACTTT.

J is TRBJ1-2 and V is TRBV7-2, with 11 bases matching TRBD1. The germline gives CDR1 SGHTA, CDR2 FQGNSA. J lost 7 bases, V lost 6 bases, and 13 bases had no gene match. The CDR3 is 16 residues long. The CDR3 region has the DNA TGTGCCAGCAGTCAAAGTCGGACAGGGGGCCTTGGTGGCTACACCTTC. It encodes CASSQSRTGGLGGYTF.

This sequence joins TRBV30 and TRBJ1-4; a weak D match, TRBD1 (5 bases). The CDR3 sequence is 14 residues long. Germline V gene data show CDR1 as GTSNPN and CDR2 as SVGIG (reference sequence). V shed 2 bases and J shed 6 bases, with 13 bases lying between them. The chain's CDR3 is CAWSPQAGYEKLFF. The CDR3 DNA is TGTGCCTGGAGTCCTCAGGCAGGGTATGAAAAACTGTTTTTT.

The CDR3 spells CASSFFRDRGSAFF. The CDR3, as DNA: TGTGCCAGCAGCTTTTTTCGGGACAGGGGTAGTGCTTTCTTT. V usage is TRBV7-9 and J usage is TRBJ1-1, with 10 positions matching TRBD1. The CDR3 runs to 14 residues. V shed 3 bases and J 11 bases; nucleotides not matched to a gene: 9. Germline lookup yields CDR1 SEHNR and CDR2 FQNEAQ (reference sequence).

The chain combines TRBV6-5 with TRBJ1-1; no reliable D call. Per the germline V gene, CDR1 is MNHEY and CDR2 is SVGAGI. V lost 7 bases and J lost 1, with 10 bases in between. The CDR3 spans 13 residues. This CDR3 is CASMRQRNTEAFF. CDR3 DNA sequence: TGTGCCAGCATGCGGCAGAGGAACACTGAAGCTTTCTTT.

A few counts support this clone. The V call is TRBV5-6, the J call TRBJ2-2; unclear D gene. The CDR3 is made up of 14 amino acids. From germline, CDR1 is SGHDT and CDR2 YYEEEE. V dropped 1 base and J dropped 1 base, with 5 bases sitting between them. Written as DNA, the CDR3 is TGTGCCAGCAGCTTGACTTTGAACACCGGGGAGCTGTTTTTT. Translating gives CASSLTLNTGELFF.

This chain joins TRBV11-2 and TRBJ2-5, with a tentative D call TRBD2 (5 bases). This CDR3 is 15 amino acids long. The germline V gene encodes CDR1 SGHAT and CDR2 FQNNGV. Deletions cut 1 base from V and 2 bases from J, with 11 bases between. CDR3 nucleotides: TGTGCCAGCAGCTTAGCTTCGCCGGGGCAAGAGACCCAGTACTTC. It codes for CASSLASPGQETQYF. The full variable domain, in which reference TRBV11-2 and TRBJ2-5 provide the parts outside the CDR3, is EAGVAQSPRYKIIEKRQSVAFWCNPISGHATLYWYQQILGQGPKLLIQFQNNGVVDDSQLPKDRFSAERLKGVDSTLKIQPAKLEDSAVYLCASSLASPGQETQYFGPGTRLLVL.

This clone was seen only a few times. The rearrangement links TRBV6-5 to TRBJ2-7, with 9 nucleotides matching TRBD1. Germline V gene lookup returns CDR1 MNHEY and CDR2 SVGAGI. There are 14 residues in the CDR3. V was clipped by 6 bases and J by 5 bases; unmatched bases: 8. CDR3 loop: CASRRDRAFDEQYF. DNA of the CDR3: TGTGCCAGCAGGAGGGACAGGGCGTTTGACGAGCAGTACTTC.

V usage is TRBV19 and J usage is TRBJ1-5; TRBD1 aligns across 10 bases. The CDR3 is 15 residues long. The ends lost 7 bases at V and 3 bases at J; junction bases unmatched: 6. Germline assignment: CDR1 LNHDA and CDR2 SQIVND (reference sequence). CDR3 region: CASTPGQGPNQPQHF. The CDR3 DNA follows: TGTGCCAGTACCCCGGGACAGGGGCCCAATCAGCCCCAGCATTTT.

DNA for the CDR3: TGTGCCAGCTCACCCTCAGCGGGATCCCCCTACGAGCAGTACTTC. This codes for CASSPSAGSPYEQYF. The chain carries TRBV18 and TRBJ2-7; 7 nucleotides align to TRBD2. This CDR3 is built from 15 residues. Germline CDR1 is KGHSH and CDR2 is LQKENI. The V gene end was trimmed by 3 bases and the J gene end by 2 bases; junction bases not matched to a gene: 7.

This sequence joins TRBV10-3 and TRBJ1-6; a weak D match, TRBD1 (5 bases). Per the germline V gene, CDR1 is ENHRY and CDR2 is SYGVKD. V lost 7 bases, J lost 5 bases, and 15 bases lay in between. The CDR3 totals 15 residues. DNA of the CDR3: TGTGCCATCACCGCGCGGCAGGGAAATAATTCACCCCTCCACTTT. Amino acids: CAITARQGNNSPLHF.

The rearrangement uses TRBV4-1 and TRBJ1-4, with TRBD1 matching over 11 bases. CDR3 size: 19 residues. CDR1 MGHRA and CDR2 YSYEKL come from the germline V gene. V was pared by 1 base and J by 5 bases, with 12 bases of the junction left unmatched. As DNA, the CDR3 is TGCGCCAGCAGCCAAGTCCACGGACAGGGGGCTACCCCGAATGAAAAACTGTTTTTT. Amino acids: CASSQVHGQGATPNEKLFF.

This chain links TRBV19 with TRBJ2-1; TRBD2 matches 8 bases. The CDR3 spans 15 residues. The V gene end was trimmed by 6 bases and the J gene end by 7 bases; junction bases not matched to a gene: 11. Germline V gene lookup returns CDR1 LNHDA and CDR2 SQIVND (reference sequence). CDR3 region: CASRAGTSGLNEQFF. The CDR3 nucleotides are TGTGCCAGTAGGGCCGGGACTAGTGGTTTGAATGAGCAGTTCTTC.